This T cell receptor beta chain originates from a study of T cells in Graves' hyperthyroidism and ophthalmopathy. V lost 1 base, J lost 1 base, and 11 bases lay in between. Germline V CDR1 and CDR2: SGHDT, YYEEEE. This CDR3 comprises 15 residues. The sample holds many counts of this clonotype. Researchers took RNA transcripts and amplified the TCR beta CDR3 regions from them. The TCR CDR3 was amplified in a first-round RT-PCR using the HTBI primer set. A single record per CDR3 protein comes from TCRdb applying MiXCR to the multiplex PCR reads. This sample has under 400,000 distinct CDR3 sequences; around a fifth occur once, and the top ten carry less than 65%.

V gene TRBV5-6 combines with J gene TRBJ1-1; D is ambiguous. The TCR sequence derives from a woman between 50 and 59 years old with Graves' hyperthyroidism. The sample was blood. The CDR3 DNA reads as TGTGCCAGCAGCTTGTACCAAAGGGAGAACACTGAAGCTTTCTTT. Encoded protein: CASSLYQRENTEAFF. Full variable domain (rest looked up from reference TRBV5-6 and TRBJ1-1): DAGVTQSPTHLIKTRGQQVTLRCSPKSGHDTVSWYQQALGQGPQFIFQYYEEEERQRGNFPDRFSGHQFPNYSSELNVNALLLGDSALYLCASSLYQRENTEAFFGQGTRLTVV.